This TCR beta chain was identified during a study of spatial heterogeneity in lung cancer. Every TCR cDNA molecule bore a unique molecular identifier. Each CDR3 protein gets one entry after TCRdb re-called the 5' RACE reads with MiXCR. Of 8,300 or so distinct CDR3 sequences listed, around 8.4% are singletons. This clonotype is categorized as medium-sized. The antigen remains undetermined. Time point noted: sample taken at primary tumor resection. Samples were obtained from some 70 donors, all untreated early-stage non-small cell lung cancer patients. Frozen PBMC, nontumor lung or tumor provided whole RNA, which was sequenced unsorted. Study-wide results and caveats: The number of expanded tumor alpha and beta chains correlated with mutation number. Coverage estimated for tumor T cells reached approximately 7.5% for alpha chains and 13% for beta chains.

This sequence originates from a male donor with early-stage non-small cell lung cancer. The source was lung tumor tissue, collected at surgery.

The CDR3 here is CASSSDGTGREQYF. CDR3 nucleotide sequence: TGTGCCAGCAGCTCAGATGGGACAGGGCGCGAGCAGTACTTC. The chain recombines TRBV13 with TRBJ2-7; 9 bases map to TRBD1. The length of the CDR3 is 14 residues. The V and J ends lost 4 bases and 6 bases, in that order; junction bases with no gene match: 7. Germline values: CDR1 PRHDT, CDR2 FYEKMQ (reference sequence).